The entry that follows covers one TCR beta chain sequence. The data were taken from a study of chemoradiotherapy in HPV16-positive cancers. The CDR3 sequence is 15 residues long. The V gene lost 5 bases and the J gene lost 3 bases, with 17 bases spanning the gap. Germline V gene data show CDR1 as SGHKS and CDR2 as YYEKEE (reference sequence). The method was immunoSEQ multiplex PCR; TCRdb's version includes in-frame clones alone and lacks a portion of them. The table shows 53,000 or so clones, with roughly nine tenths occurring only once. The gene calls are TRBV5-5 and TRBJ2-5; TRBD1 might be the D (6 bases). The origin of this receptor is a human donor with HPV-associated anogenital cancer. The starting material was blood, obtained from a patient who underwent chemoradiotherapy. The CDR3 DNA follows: TGTGCCAGCAGTTTCTCACCGACAGGAGAAGAGACCCAGTACTTC. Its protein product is CASSFSPTGEETQYF.